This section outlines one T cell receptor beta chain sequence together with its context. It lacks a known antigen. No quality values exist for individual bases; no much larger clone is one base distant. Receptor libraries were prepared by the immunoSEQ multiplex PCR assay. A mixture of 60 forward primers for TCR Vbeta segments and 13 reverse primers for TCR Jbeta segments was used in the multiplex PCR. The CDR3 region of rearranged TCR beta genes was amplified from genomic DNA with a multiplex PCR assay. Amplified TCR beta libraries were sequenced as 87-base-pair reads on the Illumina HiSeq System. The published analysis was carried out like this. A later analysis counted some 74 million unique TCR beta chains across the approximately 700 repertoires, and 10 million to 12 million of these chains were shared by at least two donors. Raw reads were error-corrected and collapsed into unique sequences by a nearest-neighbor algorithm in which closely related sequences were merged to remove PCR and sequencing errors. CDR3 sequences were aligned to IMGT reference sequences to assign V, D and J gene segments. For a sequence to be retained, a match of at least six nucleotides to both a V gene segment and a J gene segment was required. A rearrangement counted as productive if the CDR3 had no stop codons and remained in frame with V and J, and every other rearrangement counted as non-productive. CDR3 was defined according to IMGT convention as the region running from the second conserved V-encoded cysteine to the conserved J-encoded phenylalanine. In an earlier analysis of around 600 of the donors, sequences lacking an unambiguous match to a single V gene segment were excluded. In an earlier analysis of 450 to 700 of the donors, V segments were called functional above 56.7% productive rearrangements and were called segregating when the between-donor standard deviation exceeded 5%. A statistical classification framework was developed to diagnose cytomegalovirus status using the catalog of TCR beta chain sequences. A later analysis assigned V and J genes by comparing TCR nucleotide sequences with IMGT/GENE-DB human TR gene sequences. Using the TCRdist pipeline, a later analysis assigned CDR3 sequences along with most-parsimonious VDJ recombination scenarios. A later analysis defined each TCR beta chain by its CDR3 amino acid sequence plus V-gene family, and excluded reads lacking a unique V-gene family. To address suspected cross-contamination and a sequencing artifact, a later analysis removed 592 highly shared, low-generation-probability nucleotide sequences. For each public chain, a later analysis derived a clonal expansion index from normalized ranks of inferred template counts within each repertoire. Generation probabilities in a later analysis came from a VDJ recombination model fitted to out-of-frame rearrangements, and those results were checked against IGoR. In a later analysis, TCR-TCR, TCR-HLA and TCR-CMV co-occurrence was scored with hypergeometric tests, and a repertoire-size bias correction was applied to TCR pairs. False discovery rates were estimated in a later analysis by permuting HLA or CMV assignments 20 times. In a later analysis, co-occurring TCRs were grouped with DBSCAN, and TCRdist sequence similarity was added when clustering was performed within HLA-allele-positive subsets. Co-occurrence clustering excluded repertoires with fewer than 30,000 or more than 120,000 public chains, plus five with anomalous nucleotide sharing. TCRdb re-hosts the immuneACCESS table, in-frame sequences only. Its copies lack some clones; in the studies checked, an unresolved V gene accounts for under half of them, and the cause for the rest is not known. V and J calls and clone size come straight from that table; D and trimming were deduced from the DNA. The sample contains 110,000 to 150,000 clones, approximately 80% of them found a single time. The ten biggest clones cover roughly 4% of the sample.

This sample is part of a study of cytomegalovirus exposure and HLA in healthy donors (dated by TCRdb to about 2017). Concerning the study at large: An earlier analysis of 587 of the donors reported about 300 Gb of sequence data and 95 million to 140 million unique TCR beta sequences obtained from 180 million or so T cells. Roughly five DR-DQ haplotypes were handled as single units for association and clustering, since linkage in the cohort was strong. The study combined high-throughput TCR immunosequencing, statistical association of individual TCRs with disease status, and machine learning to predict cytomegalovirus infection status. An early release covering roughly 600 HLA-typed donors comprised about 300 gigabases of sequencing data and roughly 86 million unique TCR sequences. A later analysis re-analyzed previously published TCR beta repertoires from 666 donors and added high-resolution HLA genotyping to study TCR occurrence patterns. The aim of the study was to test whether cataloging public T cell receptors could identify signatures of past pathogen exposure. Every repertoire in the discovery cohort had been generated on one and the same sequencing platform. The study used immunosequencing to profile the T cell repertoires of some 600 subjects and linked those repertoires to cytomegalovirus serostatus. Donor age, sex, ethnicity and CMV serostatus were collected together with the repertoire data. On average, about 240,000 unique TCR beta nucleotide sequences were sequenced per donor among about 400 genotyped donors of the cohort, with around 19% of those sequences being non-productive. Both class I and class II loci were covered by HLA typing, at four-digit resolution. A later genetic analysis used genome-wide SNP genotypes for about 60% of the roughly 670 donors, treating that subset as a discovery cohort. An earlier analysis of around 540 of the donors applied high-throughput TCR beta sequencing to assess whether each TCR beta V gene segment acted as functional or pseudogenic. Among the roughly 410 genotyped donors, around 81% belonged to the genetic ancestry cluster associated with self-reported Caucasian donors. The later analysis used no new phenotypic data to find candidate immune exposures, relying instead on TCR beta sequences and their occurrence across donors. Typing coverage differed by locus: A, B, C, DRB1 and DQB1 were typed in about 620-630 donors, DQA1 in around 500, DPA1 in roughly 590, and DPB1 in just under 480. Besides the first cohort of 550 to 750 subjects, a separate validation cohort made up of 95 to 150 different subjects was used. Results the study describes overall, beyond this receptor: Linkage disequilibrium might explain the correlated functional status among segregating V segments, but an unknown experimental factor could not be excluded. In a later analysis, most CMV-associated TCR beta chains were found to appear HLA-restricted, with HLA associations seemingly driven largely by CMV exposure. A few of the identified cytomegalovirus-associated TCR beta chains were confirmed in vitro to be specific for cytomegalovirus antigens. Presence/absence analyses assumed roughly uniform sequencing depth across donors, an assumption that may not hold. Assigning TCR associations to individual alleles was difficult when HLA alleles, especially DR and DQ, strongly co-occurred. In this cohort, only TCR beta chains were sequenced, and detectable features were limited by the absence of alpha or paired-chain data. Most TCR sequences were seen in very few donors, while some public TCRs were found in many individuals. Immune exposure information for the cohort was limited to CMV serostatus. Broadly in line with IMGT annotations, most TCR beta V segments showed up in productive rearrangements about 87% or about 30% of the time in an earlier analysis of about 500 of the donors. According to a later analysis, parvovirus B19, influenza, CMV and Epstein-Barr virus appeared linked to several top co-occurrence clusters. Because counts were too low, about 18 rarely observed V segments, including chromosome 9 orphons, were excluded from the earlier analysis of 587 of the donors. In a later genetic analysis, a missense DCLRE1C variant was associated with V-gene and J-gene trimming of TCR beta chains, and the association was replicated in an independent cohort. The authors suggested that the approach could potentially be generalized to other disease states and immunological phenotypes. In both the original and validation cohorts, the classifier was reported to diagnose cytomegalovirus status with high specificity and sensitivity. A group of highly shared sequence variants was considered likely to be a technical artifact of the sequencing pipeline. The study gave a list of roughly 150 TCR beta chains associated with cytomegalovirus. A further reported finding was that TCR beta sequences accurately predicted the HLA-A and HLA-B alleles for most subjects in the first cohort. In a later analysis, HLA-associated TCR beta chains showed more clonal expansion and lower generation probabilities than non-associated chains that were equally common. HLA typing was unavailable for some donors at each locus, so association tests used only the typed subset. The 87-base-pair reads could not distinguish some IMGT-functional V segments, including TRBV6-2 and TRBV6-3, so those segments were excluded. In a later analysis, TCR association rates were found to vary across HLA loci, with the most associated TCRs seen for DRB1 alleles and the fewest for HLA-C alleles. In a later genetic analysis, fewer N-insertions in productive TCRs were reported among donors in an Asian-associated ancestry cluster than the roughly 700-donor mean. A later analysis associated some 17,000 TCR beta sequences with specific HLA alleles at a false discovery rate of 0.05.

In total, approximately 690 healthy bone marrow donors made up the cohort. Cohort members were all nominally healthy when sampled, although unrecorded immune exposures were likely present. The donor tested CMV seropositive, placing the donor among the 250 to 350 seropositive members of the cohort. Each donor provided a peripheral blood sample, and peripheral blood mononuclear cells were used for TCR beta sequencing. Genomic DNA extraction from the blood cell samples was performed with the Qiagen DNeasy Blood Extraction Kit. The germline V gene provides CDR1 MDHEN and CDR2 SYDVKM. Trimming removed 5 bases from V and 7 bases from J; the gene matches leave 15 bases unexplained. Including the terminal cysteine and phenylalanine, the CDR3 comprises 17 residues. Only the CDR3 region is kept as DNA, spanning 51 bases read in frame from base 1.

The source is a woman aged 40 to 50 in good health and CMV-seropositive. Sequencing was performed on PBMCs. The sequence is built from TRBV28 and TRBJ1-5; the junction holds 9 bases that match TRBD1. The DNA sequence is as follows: TGTGCCAGCAGTCCGGCAACAGGGGGCGCTTGGCCCCAGCCCCAGCATTTT. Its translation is CASSPATGGAWPQPQHF. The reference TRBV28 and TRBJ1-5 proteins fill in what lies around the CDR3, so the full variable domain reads DVKVTQSSRYLVKRTGEKVFLECVQDMDHENMFWYRQDPGLGLRLIYFSYDVKMKEKGDIPEGYSVSREKKERFSLILESASTNQTSMYLCASSPATGGAWPQPQHFGDGTRLSIL.